The rows below give T cell receptor beta chains drawn from one sample of a study of T cells in Graves' hyperthyroidism and ophthalmopathy. TCRdb passed the multiplex PCR reads through MiXCR, listing each CDR3 protein once. The table has about 290,000 distinct CDR3 sequences, 13% seen once. Specimen: blood. These receptors all stem from a woman in her twenties or thirties with Graves' hyperthyroidism that later progressed to Graves' ophthalmopathy. CDR3s include the opening cysteine and the closing phenylalanine or tryptophan. D genes are given only for firm matches.

TRBV7-3	TRBD1	15	TRBJ2-2	CASSPRGPGGGELFF
TRBV5-1	.	14	TRBJ1-2	CASKESLTNYGYTF
TRBV28	TRBD1	15	TRBJ1-2	CASSLTGQGAVGYTF
TRBV6-1	.	17	TRBJ1-2	CASSLRGRTGTNYGYTF
TRBV28	TRBD2	12	TRBJ2-5	CASSLSSGGGNF
TRBV7-3	.	16	TRBJ2-1	CASSLAGPVGYNEQFF
TRBV5-1	TRBD1	15	TRBJ2-7	CASSPEGQGLYEQYF
TRBV28	.	21	TRBJ2-3	CASRPGQGIFTSGESTDTQYF
TRBV11-2	TRBD1	15	TRBJ1-6	CASSQDRERNSPLHF
TRBV27	TRBD1	17	TRBJ2-5	CASSPLGTGAFQETQYF
TRBV5-5	TRBD1	17	TRBJ2-2	CASSLGPGQGSTGELFF
TRBV6-1	.	16	TRBJ1-5	CASSESKTVGRQPQHF
TRBV6-1	.	16	TRBJ2-7	CASSPTGRAGGWEQYF
TRBV9	.	17	TRBJ2-2	CASSVAWRGANTGELFF
TRBV28	.	14	TRBJ2-1	CASSSTVSNNEQFF
TRBV7-9	TRBD1	15	TRBJ2-3	CASSLYQGAGDTQYF
TRBV6-1	.	13	TRBJ1-1	CASSRGLNTEAFF
TRBV11-3	TRBD1	15	TRBJ2-1	CASSRRTGGNNEQFF
TRBV20-1	.	14	TRBJ2-5	CSAGTLAPEETQYF
TRBV12-3/TRBV12-4	.	18	TRBJ1-4	CASSSLVIGARGQEKLFF
TRBV10-3	.	11	TRBJ1-1	CAIRDTREAFF
TRBV6-1	.	13	TRBJ2-1	CASSGQLKNEQFF
TRBV7-2	.	15	TRBJ2-3	CASSPQGSSTDTQYF
TRBV5-6	.	14	TRBJ2-5	CASSWGRRQETQYF
TRBV7-9	TRBD2	15	TRBJ2-1	CASSYSGTQYNEQFF
TRBV5-1	.	13	TRBJ1-1	CASSWAREIEAFF
TRBV11-2	TRBD2	14	TRBJ2-3	CASSPRGGGDTQYF
TRBV5-4	.	19	TRBJ1-4	CARSIAGRLSGATNEKLFF
TRBV7-3	TRBD2	19	TRBJ2-1	CASSLNLRGRPDSYNEQFF
TRBV6-1	TRBD2	17	TRBJ2-7	CASSLPVGLAGVSEQYF
TRBV20-1	.	16	TRBJ1-4	CSAGGAGMATNEKLFF
TRBV7-9	TRBD1	17	TRBJ1-4	CASSAVTGTISYEKLFF
TRBV7-9	.	16	TRBJ1-5	CASSPLAGAGNQPQHF
TRBV7-2	TRBD2	16	TRBJ2-3	CASSLGLAGGTDTQYF
TRBV7-7	.	13	TRBJ2-7	CASSFSQFHEQYF
TRBV5-1	TRBD1	15	TRBJ2-7	CASRPDRDRVYEQYF
TRBV24-1	TRBD1	15	TRBJ2-5	CATSDLGGQGETQYF
TRBV27	.	12	TRBJ1-1	CASRQARGEAFF
TRBV19	.	15	TRBJ2-2	CASMPSRGNTGELFF
TRBV28	TRBD1	16	TRBJ1-1	CASSLGGQGKGTEAFF
TRBV7-9	TRBD2	15	TRBJ2-1	CASSSESGSWYEQFF
TRBV12-3/TRBV12-4	TRBD2	11	TRBJ2-4	CASGREGAQYF
TRBV4-1	.	14	TRBJ2-1	CASSLEPGGNEQFF
TRBV7-8	TRBD2	16	TRBJ2-3	CASSFRTSGITDTQYF
TRBV7-9	.	14	TRBJ2-1	CASNAANSYNEQFF
TRBV19	.	17	TRBJ1-2	CASSPRPGKIANYGYTF
TRBV19	TRBD1	13	TRBJ1-2	CASSIGQGNGYTF
TRBV20-1	.	21	TRBJ1-1	CSARGGAFLEGRAGSGTEAFF
TRBV4-2	TRBD1	18	TRBJ2-3	CASSRQGLAGSSTDTQYF
TRBV28	.	13	TRBJ2-1	CATNTLAGHEQFF
TRBV9	TRBD2	15	TRBJ2-1	CASSVVTSGRVEQFF
TRBV20-1	.	16	TRBJ2-3	CSVEFEGGGATDTQYF
TRBV6-1	.	14	TRBJ1-4	CASSIGGGEEKLFF
TRBV6-1	.	17	TRBJ2-7	CASRSTPNGALSYEQYF
TRBV7-2	TRBD2	15	TRBJ2-5	CASSPQAGILAGEYF
TRBV28	TRBD2	18	TRBJ2-7	CASSFSVTSGTTSYEQYF
TRBV24-1	.	13	TRBJ2-3	CATGAGVQVTQYF
TRBV5-1	.	13	TRBJ2-5	CASSLQTLETQYF
TRBV14	TRBD1	15	TRBJ2-7	CASSQAVTGVYEQYF
TRBV19	.	12	TRBJ2-2	CASTRGTGELFF